A selection of T cell receptor beta chains follows, all from one sample in a study of T cell repertoires in cytomegalovirus infection. For these TCRs, the target antigens are not known. TCRdb reanalysed the reads using MiXCR and keeps one entry per CDR3 protein. The sample holds more than 45,000 distinct CDR3 sequences; around 18% are singletons and the top ten take roughly two thirds. The specimen was CD8+ T cells from cultured PBMCs, collected from culture after CMV antigen stimulation. The origin of the receptors is a human donor in good health (CMV status not recorded). Some clones in this sample may be carry-over from other donors' samples. CDR3s include the opening cysteine and the closing phenylalanine or tryptophan. The D gene is left open where the match is weak. A row's size may be missing; if present it is once, few, many or a size class.

clone_size	j_call	v_call	d_call	cdr3_nt	cdr3_aa
-	TRBJ2-7	TRBV11-2	TRBD1	TGTGCCAGCAGCTCCTTCAGGGGGCGAGGCTACGAGCAGTACTTC	CASSSFRGRGYEQYF
-	TRBJ2-1	TRBV6-6	-	TGTGCCAGCAGAGAGATAAGGGGCAGCTCCTACAATGAGCAGTTCTTC	CASREIRGSSYNEQFF
few	TRBJ2-7	TRBV12-3/TRBV12-4	TRBD2	TGTGCCAGCAGTTTAGGCGGACTAGCGGGAGGACACTACGAGCAGTACTTC	CASSLGGLAGGHYEQYF
few	TRBJ1-2	TRBV2	TRBD1	TGTGCCAGCATGGGACAGGGGATCTACTATGGCTACACCTTC	CASMGQGIYYGYTF
-	TRBJ1-2	TRBV7-3	-	TGTGCCAGCAGCTTAAACGGCGCAGGGTCCCCGAGGGATGGCTACACCTTC	CASSLNGAGSPRDGYTF
-	TRBJ1-5	TRBV6-6	-	TGTGCCAGCTGTCTTTCAGACCACCAGCCCCAGCATTTT	CASCLSDHQPQHF
few	TRBJ2-1	TRBV6-6	-	TGTGCCAGCACTTGGGTTGACAATGAGCAGTTCTTC	CASTWVDNEQFF
-	TRBJ1-4	TRBV11-2	-	TGTGCCAGCAGCTCTAACCGCTACAGGGACATTAATGAAAAACTGTTTTTT	CASSSNRYRDINEKLFF
few	TRBJ1-5	TRBV20-1	-	TGCAGTGCCCTCCAAGGAGGGGCTCAAAGTCAGCCCCAGCATTTT	CSALQGGAQSQPQHF
-	TRBJ2-7	TRBV6-1	-	TGTGGGGTTCACGAGCAGTACTTC	CGVHEQYF
-	TRBJ2-7	TRBV7-2	TRBD2	TGTGCCAGCAGCCTGGGACTAGCGGGGGTGGACGAGCAGTACTTC	CASSLGLAGVDEQYF
few	TRBJ2-1	TRBV29-1	TRBD2	TGCAGCGTTGAAGAGGGAGGGAGCTCCTACAATGAGCAGTTCTTC	CSVEEGGSSYNEQFF
few	TRBJ2-7	TRBV7-9	-	TGTGCCAGCAGCTTCGGCTCCTCGGGGGAGCAGTACTTC	CASSFGSSGEQYF
few	TRBJ2-7	TRBV28	TRBD2	TGTGCCAGCAGTCGGACTAGCGGGAGTAAGTTGTGGTACGAGCAGTACTTC	CASSRTSGSKLWYEQYF
-	TRBJ2-3	TRBV7-9	TRBD2	TGTGCCAGCAGCCCCCTAGGGACTAGGAGGACAGATACGCAGTATTTT	CASSPLGTRRTDTQYF
few	TRBJ2-1	TRBV12-3/TRBV12-4	-	TGTGCCAGCAGTTTGAGGGAAACGGATGAGCAGTTCTTC	CASSLRETDEQFF
few	TRBJ1-5	TRBV12-3/TRBV12-4	TRBD1	TGTGCCAGCAGTTTCGAGTCCGGGACAGGGGGGTTCAGAAGCAATCAGCCCCAGCATTTT	CASSFESGTGGFRSNQPQHF
-	TRBJ1-3	TRBV7-2	-	TGTGCCAGCAGCTTATATGGCAGGGCCGACTCTGGAAACACCATATATTTT	CASSLYGRADSGNTIYF
many	TRBJ2-1	TRBV5-4	-	TGTGCCAGCAGCTTGTCATGGGAAGGCAATGAGCAGTTCTTC	CASSLSWEGNEQFF
-	TRBJ2-7	TRBV12-3/TRBV12-4	-	TGTGCCAGCAGTTTAAACGGGCGAGCCTACGAGCAGTACTTC	CASSLNGRAYEQYF
-	TRBJ2-1	TRBV29-1	TRBD1	TGCAGCGTCTCTGGGACAGGGATAAGCAATGAGCAGTTCTTC	CSVSGTGISNEQFF
few	TRBJ2-7	TRBV7-9	-	TGTGCCAGCAGCTCTACACGGACAGCAGCCTACGAGCAGTACTTC	CASSSTRTAAYEQYF
few	TRBJ1-1	TRBV7-2	-	TGTGCCAGCAGCTTAGCGCTGGGACCCCAAACTGAAGCTTTCTTT	CASSLALGPQTEAFF
-	TRBJ1-1	TRBV4-2	-	TGTGCCAGCAGCCAAGTAACAGGGAGAACCAATGAAGCTTTCTTT	CASSQVTGRTNEAFF
few	TRBJ2-5	TRBV10-3	-	TGTGCCATCAGTGAAAGGGAGCAAGAGACCCAGTACTTC	CAISEREQETQYF
-	TRBJ2-1	TRBV7-3	-	TGTGCCAGCAGCTTGAAGTGGGGCCCCAATGAGCAGTTCTTC	CASSLKWGPNEQFF
-	TRBJ2-5	TRBV7-9	-	TGTGCCAGCAGCTTAACGGGGGCCGTTGGAGAGACCCAGTACTTC	CASSLTGAVGETQYF
-	TRBJ1-6	TRBV7-9	-	TGTGCCAGCAGCGAGGGGGATTGGAATTCACCCCTCCACTTT	CASSEGDWNSPLHF
-	TRBJ2-7	TRBV27	-	TGTGCCAGCAGAGGTATCGTCAGGGACTCCTACGAGCAGTACTTC	CASRGIVRDSYEQYF
-	TRBJ1-2	TRBV28	TRBD1	TGTGCCAGCAGTTTACAGGGGGATTTGAGCAGGGGATCAGGAGGCTACACCTTC	CASSLQGDLSRGSGGYTF
-	TRBJ1-5	TRBV7-8	-	TGTGCCAGCAGCGCACGCAGGGTGGGAGGCAATCAGCCCCAGCATTTT	CASSARRVGGNQPQHF
-	TRBJ2-7	TRBV7-9	-	TGTGCCAGCAGCTTGACAGACGTCTCCTACGAGCAGTACTTC	CASSLTDVSYEQYF
-	TRBJ2-7	TRBV7-2	TRBD2	TGTGCCACCCTAAGGGAGGGTTTGCGGGGCGAGCAGTACTTC	CATLREGLRGEQYF
few	TRBJ1-5	TRBV19	-	TGTGCCAGTAGCGACAATAGCAATCAGCCCCAGCATTTT	CASSDNSNQPQHF
few	TRBJ2-7	TRBV5-1	TRBD2	TGCGCCAGCAGCTTGGCTGGTGCGGGAGGGCCCGAGCAGTACTTC	CASSLAGAGGPEQYF
many	TRBJ1-2	TRBV7-2	TRBD1	TGTGCCAGCAGCAGGGGACAGGGGAACTATGGCTACACCTTC	CASSRGQGNYGYTF
once	TRBJ1-2	TRBV7-9	-	TGTGCCAGCAGCTTATCCGCAGGGGACTATGGCTACACCTTC	CASSLSAGDYGYTF